The 9 T cell receptor beta chains below come from one sample, sequenced in a study of human T cells and chemical hapten exposure. One entry per CDR3 protein, called by TCRdb with MiXCR from the RACE reads. The data contain about 70,000 distinct CDR3 sequences, roughly 9.8% of them seen just once; the ten biggest clones take up 3% to 4%. Described time point: patch test 1, 2 weeks after DPC sensitization. Treatment noted: therapeutic diphenylcyclopropenone sensitization with weekly scalp DPC. The sample here was whole blood, taken in connection with sensitization to the hapten diphenylcyclopropenone (DPC). The receptor source for this set is a woman in her thirties or forties with alopecia areata. Some clones in this sample may be carry-over from other donors' samples.

Regarding this clonotype: The junction departs from the called germline gene at one end, perhaps through a read error. The chain uses TRBV4-1 and TRBJ2-7; the D is unclear. Germline lookup yields CDR1 MGHRA and CDR2 YSYEKL. This CDR3 contains 17 residues. As DNA, the CDR3 is TGCGCCAGCGGCCAAGATTATTACGCGGCGGACGCCTACGAGCAGTACTTC. It is translated as CASGQDYYAADAYEQYF.

This clonotype was seen repeatedly, ten times or more. The rearrangement uses TRBV10-3 and TRBJ2-1; 7 bases are a match to TRBD1. The CDR3 length is 14 residues. CDR1 and CDR2 from the germline V gene are ENHRY and SYGVKD. With V trimmed by 3 bases and J by 6 bases, 5 bases remained unmatched. The CDR3 DNA sequence: TGTGCCATCAGTGATTCGGACAGGCCCAATGAGCAGTTCTTC. Translating gives CAISDSDRPNEQFF.

This clonotype appeared a few times. The chain recombines TRBV6-6 with TRBJ1-4, with D hard to call. V was cut by 4 bases and J by 0 bases, with 12 bases left in between. Germline V CDR1 and CDR2: MNHNY, SVGAGI (reference sequence). The CDR3 runs to 16 residues. CDR3 amino acids: CASSFGSRATNEKLFF. In DNA, the CDR3 is TGTGCCAGCAGTTTTGGAAGTCGGGCAACTAATGAAAAACTGTTTTTT.

This clonotype came up many times. The CDR3 DNA sequence: TGTGCCAGCAGTTCGCGACGACAGGGTTGGAATCAGCCCCAGCATTTT. Residues: CASSSRRQGWNQPQHF. The V and J genes are TRBV28 and TRBJ1-5; 7 bases are shared with TRBD1. Per germline, CDR1 MDHEN and CDR2 SYDVKM. Unmatched junction bases numbered 10, after V lost 4 bases and J lost 4 bases. The CDR3 consists of 16 residues. Looking up the rest from reference TRBV28 and TRBJ1-5 gives the full variable domain: DVKVTQSSRYLVKRTGEKVFLECVQDMDHENMFWYRQDPGLGLRLIYFSYDVKMKEKGDIPEGYSVSREKKERFSLILESASTNQTSMYLCASSSRRQGWNQPQHFGDGTRLSIL.

Ten or more counts support this clonotype. V is TRBV29-1 and J is TRBJ1-1; 9 nucleotides line up with TRBD1. J lost 4 bases, V lost 7 bases, and 4 bases had no gene match. Looked up from germline, CDR1 is SQVTM and CDR2 is ANQGSEA. This CDR3 has 12 amino acids. CDR3 DNA: TGCAGCGGGGGACAGGGTAGCACTGAAGCTTTCTTT. This gives the protein CSGGQGSTEAFF. The full variable domain, in which reference TRBV29-1 and TRBJ1-1 provide the parts outside the CDR3, is SAVISQKPSRDICQRGTSLTIQCQVDSQVTMMFWYRQQPGQSLTLIATANQGSEATYESGFVIDKFPISRPNLTFSTLTVSNMSPEDSSIYLCSGGQGSTEAFFGQGTRLTVV.

About this clonotype: This may be a read error, as it is one base from a much larger clone. Here the CDR3 DNA reads TGCAGTGCCTCCACCTTCTCGTGGGAGAGATACAATGAGCAGTTCTTC. Translated, it gives CSASTFSWERYNEQFF. This chain uses TRBV20-1 with TRBJ2-1; TRBD2 might be the D (5 bases). The CDR3 totals 16 residues. V was clipped by 6 bases and J by 4 bases, with 22 bases between them. CDR1 is DFQATT, CDR2 SNEGSKA, per germline (reference sequence).

This clonotype was seen a handful of times. J is TRBJ1-2 and V is TRBV12-3 or TRBV12-4, with 7 bases aligning to TRBD1. V trimming: 1 base; J trimming: 2 bases; junction bases outside the gene matches: 1. The CDR3 is 14 residues long. CDR3 amino acids: CASSLDRGNYGYTF. The CDR3 region has the DNA TGTGCCAGCAGTTTAGACAGGGGCAACTATGGCTACACCTTC.

This clonotype was detected many times. As DNA, the CDR3 is TGTGCCACCAGTGATTGGACAGGGGGTGAGAATACGCAGTATTTT. This codes for CATSDWTGGENTQYF. The chain couples TRBV24-1 to TRBJ2-3; 10 bases match TRBD1. With 2 bases clipped from V and 7 bases from J, the junction kept 5 bases outside the gene matches. The CDR3 is 15 amino acids. Germline-derived CDR1 and CDR2 are KGHDR and SFDVKD.

This clonotype was picked up many times. This chain joins TRBV4-3 and TRBJ2-1; TRBD2 matches 9 bases. V was pared by 7 bases and J by 5 bases, with 3 bases of the junction left unmatched. This CDR3 is 13 amino acids long. Per germline, CDR1 LGHNA and CDR2 YSLEER. This CDR3 reads CASTQRGDNEQFF. In DNA, the CDR3 is TGCGCCAGCACTCAGCGGGGGGACAATGAGCAGTTCTTC.